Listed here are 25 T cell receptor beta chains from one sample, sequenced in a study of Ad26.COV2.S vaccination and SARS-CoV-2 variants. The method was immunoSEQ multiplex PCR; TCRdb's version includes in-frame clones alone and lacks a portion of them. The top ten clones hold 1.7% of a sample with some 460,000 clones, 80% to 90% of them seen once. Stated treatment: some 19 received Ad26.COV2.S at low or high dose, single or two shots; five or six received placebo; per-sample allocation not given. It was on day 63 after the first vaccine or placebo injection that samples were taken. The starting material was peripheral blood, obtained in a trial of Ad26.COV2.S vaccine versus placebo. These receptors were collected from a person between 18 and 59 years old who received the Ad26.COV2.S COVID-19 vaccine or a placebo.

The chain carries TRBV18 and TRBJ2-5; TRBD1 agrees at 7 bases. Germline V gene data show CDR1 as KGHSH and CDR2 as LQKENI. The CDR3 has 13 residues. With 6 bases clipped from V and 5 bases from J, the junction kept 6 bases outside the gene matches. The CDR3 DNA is TGTGCCAGCTCCCGCGACAGGGACGAGACCCAGTACTTC. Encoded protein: CASSRDRDETQYF.

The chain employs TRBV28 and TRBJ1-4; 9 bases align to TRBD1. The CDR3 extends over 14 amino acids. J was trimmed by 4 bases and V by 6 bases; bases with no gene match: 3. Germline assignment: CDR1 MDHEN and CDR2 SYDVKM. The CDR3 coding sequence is TGTGCCAGCAGCACAGGGGGCATTAATGAAAAACTGTTTTTT. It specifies CASSTGGINEKLFF.

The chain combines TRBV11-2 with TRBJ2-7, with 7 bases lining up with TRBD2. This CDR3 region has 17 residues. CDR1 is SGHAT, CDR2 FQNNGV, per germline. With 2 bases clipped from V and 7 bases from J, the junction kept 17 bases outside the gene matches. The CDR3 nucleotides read TGTGCCAGCAGCTTAAGGGCTAGCGGCCGTTCAAAGGGAGAGCAGTACTTC. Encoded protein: CASSLRASGRSKGEQYF.

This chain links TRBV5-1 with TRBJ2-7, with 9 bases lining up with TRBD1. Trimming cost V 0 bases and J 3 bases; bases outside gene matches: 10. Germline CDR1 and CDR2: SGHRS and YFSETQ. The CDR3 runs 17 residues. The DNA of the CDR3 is TGCGCCAGCAGCTTGGATCGGAACAGGGGGCCCAACTACGAGCAGTACTTC. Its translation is CASSLDRNRGPNYEQYF.

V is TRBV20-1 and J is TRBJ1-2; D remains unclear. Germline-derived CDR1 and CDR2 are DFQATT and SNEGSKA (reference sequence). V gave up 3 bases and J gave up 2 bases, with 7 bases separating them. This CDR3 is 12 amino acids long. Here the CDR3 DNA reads TGCAGTGCTAGTGGTGAGAACTATGGCTACACCTTC. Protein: CSASGENYGYTF.

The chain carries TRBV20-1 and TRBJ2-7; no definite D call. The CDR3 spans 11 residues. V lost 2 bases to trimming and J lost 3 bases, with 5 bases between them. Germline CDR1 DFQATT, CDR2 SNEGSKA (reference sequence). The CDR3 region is CSARQNYEQYF. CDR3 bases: TGCAGTGCTAGACAGAACTACGAGCAGTACTTC.

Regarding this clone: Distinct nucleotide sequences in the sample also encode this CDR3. Here the CDR3 reads CASSPGTGNQPQHF. CDR3 sequence (DNA): TGTGCCAGCTCACCTGGGACAGGCAATCAGCCCCAGCATTTT. The V and J genes are TRBV18 and TRBJ1-5; TRBD1 matches 7 bases. The CDR3 has 14 amino acids. CDR1 is KGHSH and CDR2 is LQKENI in the germline V gene. Losses at the gene ends were 3 bases for V and 2 bases for J; bases not matched to a gene: 1.

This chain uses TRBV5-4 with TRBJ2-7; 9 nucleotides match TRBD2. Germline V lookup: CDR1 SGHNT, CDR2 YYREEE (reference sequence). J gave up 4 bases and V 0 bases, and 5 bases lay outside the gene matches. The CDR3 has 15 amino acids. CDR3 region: CASSLGTSVQYEQYF. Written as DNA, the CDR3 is TGTGCCAGCAGCTTGGGGACTAGCGTACAATACGAGCAGTACTTC. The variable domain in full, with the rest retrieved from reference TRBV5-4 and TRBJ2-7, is ETGVTQSPTHLIKTRGQQVTLRCSSQSGHNTVSWYQQALGQGPQFIFQYYREEENGRGNFPPRFSGLQFPNYSSELNVNALELDDSALYLCASSLGTSVQYEQYFGPGTRLTVT.

CDR3 amino acids: CASSEWSYNEQFF. The CDR3 DNA reads TGTGCCAGCAGTGAATGGAGTTACAATGAGCAGTTCTTC. The gene calls are TRBV2 and TRBJ2-1; no reliable D call. Trimming shortened V by 2 bases and J by 4 bases, and 6 bases separated the two germline ends. The germline CDR1 and CDR2 sequences are SNHLY and FYNNEI. CDR3 length: 13 amino acids.

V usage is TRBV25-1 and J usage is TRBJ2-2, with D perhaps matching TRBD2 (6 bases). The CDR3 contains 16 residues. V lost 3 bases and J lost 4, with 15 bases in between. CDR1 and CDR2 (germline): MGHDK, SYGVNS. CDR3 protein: CASSDLGTRGTGELFF. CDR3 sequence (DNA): TGTGCCAGCAGTGACTTAGGGACTCGGGGCACCGGGGAGCTGTTTTTT.

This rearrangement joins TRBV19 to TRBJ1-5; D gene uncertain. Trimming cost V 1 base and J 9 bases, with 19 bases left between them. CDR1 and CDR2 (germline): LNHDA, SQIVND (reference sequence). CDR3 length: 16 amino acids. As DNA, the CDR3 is TGTGCCAGTAGTATAGGTGTACGGGTCAGGTCGCTGCCCCAGCATTTT. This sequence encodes CASSIGVRVRSLPQHF.

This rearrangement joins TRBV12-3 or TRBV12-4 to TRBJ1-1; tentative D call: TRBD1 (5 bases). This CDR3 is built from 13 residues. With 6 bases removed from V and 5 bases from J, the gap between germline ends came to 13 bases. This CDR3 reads CASRNQGVTEAFF. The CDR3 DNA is TGTGCCAGCAGAAATCAGGGTGTTACTGAAGCTTTCTTT.

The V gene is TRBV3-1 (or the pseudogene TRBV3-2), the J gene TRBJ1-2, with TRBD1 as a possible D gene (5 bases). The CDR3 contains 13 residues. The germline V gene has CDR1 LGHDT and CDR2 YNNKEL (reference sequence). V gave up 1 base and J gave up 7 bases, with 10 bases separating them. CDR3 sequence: CASSQGGSGGYTF. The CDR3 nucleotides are TGTGCCAGCAGCCAAGGGGGGTCGGGTGGCTACACCTTC.

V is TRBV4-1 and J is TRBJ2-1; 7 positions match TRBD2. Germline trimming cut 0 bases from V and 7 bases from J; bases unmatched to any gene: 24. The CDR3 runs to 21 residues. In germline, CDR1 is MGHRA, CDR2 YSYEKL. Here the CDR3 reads CASSQDRDVGKRDLSGNEQFF. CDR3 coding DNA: TGCGCCAGCAGCCAAGACAGGGATGTTGGCAAGCGGGACCTAAGTGGGAATGAGCAGTTCTTC.

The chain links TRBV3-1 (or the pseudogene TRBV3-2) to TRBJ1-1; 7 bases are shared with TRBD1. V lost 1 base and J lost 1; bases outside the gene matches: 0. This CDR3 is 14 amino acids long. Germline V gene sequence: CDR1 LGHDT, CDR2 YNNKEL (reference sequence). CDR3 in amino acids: CASSQGDRNTEAFF. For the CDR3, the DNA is TGTGCCAGCAGCCAAGGGGACAGGAACACTGAAGCTTTCTTT.

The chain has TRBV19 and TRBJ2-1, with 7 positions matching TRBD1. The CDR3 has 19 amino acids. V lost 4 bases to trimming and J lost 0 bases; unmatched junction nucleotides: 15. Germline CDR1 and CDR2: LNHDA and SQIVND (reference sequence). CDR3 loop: CASSKRQGQIMNSYNEQFF. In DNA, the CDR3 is TGTGCCAGTAGTAAGAGACAGGGCCAAATAATGAACTCCTACAATGAGCAGTTCTTC.

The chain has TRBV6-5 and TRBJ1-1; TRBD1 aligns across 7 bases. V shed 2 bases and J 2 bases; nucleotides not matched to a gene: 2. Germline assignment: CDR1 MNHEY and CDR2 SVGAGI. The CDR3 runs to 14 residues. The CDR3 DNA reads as TGTGCCAGCAGTTACACAGGGGTTAACACTGAAGCTTTCTTT. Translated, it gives CASSYTGVNTEAFF.

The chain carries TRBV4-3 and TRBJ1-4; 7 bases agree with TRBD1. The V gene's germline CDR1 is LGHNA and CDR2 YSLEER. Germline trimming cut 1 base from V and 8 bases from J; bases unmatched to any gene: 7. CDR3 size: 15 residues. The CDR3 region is CASSQVGRGNEKLFF. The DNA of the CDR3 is TGCGCCAGCAGCCAAGTAGGCAGGGGGAACGAAAAACTGTTTTTT.

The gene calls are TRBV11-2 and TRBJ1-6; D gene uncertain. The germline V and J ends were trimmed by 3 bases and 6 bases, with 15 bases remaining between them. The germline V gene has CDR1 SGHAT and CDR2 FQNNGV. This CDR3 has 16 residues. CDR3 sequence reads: CASSLPGVTSNSPLHF. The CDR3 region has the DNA TGTGCCAGCAGCTTGCCCGGAGTCACCTCTAATTCACCCCTCCACTTT.

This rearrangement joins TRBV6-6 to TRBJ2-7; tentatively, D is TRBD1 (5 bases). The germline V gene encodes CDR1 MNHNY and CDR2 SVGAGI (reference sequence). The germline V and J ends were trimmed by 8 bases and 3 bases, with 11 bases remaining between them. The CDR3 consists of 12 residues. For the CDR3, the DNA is TGTGCCAGCTCCCAGGGCATCTACGAGCAGTACTTC. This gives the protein CASSQGIYEQYF.

In nucleotides, the CDR3 is TGCGCCAGCAGCCAAGAGAGAGGGGGCCGAGAGACCCAGTACTTC. Amino acid sequence: CASSQERGGRETQYF. The V call is TRBV4-1, the J call TRBJ2-5; 7 bases line up with TRBD1. Losses at the gene ends were 0 bases for V and 4 bases for J; bases not matched to a gene: 5. Per germline, CDR1 MGHRA and CDR2 YSYEKL. The CDR3 length is 15 residues.

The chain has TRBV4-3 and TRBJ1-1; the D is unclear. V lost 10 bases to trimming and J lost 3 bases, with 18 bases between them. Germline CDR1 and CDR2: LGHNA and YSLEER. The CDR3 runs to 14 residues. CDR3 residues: CATSDGRLYTEAFF. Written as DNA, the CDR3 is TGCGCCACCTCGGATGGGCGTTTGTACACTGAAGCTTTCTTT.

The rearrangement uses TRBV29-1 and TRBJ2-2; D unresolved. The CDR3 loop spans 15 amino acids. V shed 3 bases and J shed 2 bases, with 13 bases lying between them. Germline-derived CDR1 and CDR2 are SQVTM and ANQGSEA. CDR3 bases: TGCAGCGTTGAGGTTGGTCAGAAAAACACCGGGGAGCTGTTTTTT. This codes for CSVEVGQKNTGELFF.

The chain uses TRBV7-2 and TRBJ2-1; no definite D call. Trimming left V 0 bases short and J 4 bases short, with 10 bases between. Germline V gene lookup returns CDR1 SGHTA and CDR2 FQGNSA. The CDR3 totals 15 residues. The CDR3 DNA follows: TGTGCCAGCAGCTTAGCGGGTTTTGGGTACAATGAGCAGTTCTTC. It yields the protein CASSLAGFGYNEQFF.

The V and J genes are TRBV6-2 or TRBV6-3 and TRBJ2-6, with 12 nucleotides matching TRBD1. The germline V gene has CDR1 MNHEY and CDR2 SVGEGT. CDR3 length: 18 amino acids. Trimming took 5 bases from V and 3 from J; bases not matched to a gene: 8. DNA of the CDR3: TGTGCCAGCAGTGCCTGGGACAGGGGGCCTAATGGGGCCAACGTCCTGACTTTC. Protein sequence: CASSAWDRGPNGANVLTF.